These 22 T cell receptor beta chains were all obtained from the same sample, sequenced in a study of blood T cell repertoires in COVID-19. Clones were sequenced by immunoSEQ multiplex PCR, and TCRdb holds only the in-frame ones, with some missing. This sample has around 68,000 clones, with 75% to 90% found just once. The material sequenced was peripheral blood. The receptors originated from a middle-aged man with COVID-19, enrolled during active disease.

The CDR3 here is CSVEVRGVNSGANVLTF. CDR3 DNA sequence: TGCAGCGTTGAGGTGCGGGGGGTCAACTCTGGGGCCAACGTCCTGACTTTC. V usage is TRBV29-1 and J usage is TRBJ2-6; 8 bases agree with TRBD2. This CDR3 contains 17 residues. V lost 3 bases to trimming and J lost 0 bases; unmatched junction nucleotides: 7. Germline values: CDR1 SQVTM, CDR2 ANQGSEA.

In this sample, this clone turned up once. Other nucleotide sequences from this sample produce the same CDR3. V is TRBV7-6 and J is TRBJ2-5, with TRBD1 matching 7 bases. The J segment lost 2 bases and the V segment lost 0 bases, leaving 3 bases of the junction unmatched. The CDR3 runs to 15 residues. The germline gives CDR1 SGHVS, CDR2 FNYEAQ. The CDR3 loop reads CASSLATGTQETQYF. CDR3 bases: TGTGCCAGCAGCTTAGCGACAGGGACACAAGAGACCCAGTACTTC.

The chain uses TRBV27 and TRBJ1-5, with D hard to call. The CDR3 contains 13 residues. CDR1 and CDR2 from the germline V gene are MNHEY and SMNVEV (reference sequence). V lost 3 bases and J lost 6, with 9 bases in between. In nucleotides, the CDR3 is TGTGCCAGCAGTTTTTTTCCGGGTCAGCCCCAGCATTTT. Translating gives CASSFFPGQPQHF.

The CDR3 bases are TGTGCCAGCAGTCTCGCCCGACAGGGTAATGAGCAGTTCTTC. This encodes CASSLARQGNEQFF. The genes are TRBV27 and TRBJ2-1, with TRBD1 identical over 7 bases. The CDR3 is 14 amino acids. The trim removed 5 bases at V and 7 bases at J, leaving 8 bases unmatched. Germline V lookup: CDR1 MNHEY, CDR2 SMNVEV (reference sequence).

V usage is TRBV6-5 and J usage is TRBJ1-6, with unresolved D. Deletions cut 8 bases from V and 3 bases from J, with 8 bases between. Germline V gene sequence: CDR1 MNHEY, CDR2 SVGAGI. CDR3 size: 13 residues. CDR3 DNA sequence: TGTGCCAGCGCTACTCTCTATAATTCACCCCTCCACTTT. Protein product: CASATLYNSPLHF.

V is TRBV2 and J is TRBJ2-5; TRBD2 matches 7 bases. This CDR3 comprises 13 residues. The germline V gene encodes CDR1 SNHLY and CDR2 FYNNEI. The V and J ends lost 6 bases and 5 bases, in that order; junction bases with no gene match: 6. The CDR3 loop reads CASRGTIAETQYF. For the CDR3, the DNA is TGTGCCAGCAGGGGGACTATCGCCGAGACCCAGTACTTC. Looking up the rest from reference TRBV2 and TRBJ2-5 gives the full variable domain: EPEVTQTPSHQVTQMGQEVILRCVPISNHLYFYWYRQILGQKVEFLVSFYNNEISEKSEIFDDQFSVERPDGSNFTLKIRSTKLEDSAMYFCASRGTIAETQYFGPGTRLLVL.

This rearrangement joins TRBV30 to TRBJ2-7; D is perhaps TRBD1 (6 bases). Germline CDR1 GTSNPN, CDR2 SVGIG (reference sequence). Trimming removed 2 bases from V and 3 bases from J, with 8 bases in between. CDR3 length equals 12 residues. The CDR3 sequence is CAWSQGHYEQYF. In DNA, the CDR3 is TGTGCCTGGAGTCAGGGGCACTACGAGCAGTACTTC.

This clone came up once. This CDR3 is CASLGQGATYGYTF. CDR3 coding DNA: TGTGCCAGTCTCGGACAGGGGGCGACCTATGGCTACACCTTC. The V gene is TRBV19, the J gene TRBJ1-2, with TRBD1 matching 11 bases. This CDR3 comprises 14 residues. Trimming cost V 8 bases and J 4 bases; bases outside gene matches: 6. Germline lookup yields CDR1 LNHDA and CDR2 SQIVND (reference sequence).

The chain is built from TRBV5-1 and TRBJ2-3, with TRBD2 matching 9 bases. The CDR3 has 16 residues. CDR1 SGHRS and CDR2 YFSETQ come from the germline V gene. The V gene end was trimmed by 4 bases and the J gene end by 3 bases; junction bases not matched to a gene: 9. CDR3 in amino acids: CASSATAGGPTDTQYF. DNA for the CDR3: TGCGCCAGCAGCGCGACGGCGGGGGGGCCGACAGATACGCAGTATTTT.

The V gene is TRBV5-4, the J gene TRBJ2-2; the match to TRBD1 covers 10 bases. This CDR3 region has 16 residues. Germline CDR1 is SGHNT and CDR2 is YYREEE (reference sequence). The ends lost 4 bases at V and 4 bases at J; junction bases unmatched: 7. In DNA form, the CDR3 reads TGTGCCAGCAGCCGTCGACAGGGGGCAAGCACCGGGGAGCTGTTTTTT. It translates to CASSRRQGASTGELFF.

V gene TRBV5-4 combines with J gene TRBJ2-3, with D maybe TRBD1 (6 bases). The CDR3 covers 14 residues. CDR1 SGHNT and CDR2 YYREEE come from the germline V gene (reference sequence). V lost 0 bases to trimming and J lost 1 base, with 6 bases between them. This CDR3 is CASSLAGGTDTQYF. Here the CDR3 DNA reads TGTGCCAGCAGCTTGGCAGGGGGCACAGATACGCAGTATTTT.

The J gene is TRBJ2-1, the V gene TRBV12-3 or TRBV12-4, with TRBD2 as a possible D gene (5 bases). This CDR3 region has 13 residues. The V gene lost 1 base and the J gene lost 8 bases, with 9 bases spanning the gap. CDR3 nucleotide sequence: TGTGCCAGCAGTTTAGAAGAGGGCGATGAGCAGTTCTTC. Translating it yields CASSLEEGDEQFF.

CDR3: CASSLEGDYGYTF. The CDR3, as DNA: TGTGCCAGCAGTTTAGAGGGGGACTATGGCTACACCTTC. The gene calls are TRBV27 and TRBJ1-2; possibly TRBD1 for D (6 bases). The ends were cut back, 2 bases at V and 3 bases at J, with 7 bases in the middle. The length of the CDR3 is 13 residues. The germline V gene encodes CDR1 MNHEY and CDR2 SMNVEV (reference sequence).

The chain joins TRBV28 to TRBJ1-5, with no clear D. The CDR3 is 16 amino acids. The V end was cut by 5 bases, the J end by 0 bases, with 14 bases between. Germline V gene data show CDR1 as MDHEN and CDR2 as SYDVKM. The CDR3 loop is CASSPWARSSNQPQHF. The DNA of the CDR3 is TGTGCCAGCAGTCCTTGGGCCCGGTCTAGCAATCAGCCCCAGCATTTT.

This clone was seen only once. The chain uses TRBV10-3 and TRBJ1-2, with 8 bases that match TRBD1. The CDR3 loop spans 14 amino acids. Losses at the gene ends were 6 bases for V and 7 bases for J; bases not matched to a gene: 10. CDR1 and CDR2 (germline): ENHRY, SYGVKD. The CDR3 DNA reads TGTGCCATCAGCTTGGGACAGGCTGCGGGTGGCTACACCTTC. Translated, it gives CAISLGQAAGGYTF.

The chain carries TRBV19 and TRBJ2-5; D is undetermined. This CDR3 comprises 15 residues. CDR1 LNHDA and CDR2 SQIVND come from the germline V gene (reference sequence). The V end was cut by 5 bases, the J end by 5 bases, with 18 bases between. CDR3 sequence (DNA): TGTGCCAGTAGTGGTACGGCCGCCCTCGGGGAGACCCAGTACTTC. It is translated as CASSGTAALGETQYF. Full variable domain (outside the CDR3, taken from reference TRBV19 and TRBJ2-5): DGGITQSPKYLFRKEGQNVTLSCEQNLNHDAMYWYRQDPGQGLRLIYYSQIVNDFQKGDIAEGYSVSREKKESFPLTVTSAQKNPTAFYLCASSGTAALGETQYFGPGTRLLVL.

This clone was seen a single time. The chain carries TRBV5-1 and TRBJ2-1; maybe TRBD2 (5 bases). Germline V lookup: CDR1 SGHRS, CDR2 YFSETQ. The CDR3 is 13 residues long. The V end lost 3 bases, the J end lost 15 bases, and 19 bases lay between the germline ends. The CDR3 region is CASSSEVGGRWFF. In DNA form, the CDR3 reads TGCGCCAGCAGCTCGGAGGTGGGTGGGAGATGGTTCTTC.

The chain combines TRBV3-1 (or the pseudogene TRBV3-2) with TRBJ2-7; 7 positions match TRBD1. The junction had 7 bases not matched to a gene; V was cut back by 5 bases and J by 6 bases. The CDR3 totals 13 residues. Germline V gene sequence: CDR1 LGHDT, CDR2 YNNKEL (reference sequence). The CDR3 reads CASSKNTGAEQYF. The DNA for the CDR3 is TGTGCCAGCAGCAAAAACACAGGGGCCGAGCAGTACTTC.

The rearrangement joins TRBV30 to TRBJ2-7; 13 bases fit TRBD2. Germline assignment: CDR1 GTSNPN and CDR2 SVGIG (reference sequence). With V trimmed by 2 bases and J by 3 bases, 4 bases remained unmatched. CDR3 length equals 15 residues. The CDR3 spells CAWSTGLAGVYEQYF. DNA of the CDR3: TGTGCCTGGAGTACCGGACTAGCGGGGGTCTACGAGCAGTACTTC.

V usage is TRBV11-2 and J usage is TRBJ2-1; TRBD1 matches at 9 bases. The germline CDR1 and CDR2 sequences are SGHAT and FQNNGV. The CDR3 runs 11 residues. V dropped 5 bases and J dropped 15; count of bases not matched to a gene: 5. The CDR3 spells CASSTGTGLFF. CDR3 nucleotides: TGTGCCAGCAGCACCGGGACAGGGCTGTTCTTC.

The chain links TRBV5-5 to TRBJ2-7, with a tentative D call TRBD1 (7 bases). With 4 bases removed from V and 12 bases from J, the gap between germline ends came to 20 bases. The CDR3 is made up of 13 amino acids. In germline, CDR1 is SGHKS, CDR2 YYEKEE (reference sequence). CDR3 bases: TGTGCCAGCAGCAACAGGGGAGCTAGGGAGGCGTACTTC. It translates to CASSNRGAREAYF.

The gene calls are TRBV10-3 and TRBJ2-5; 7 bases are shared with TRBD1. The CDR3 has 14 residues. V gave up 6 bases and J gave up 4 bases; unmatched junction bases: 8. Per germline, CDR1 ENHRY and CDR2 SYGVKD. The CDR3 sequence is CAISAEGQRETQYF. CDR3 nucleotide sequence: TGTGCCATCAGCGCCGAGGGACAGCGAGAGACCCAGTACTTC.